This record looks at one T cell receptor beta chain sequence and its context. Its antigen is currently unknown. This record belongs to a study of Ad26.COV2.S vaccination and SARS-CoV-2 variants. Study overall: Vaccine-arm donor from the placebo-controlled COV1001 Ad26.COV2.S trial.

Described treatment: some 20 received Ad26.COV2.S at low or high dose, single or two shots; several received placebo; per-sample allocation not given. Collection of samples fell on day 63 after the first vaccine or placebo injection. The CDR3 totals 15 residues. Trimming left V 1 base short and J 0 bases short, with 9 bases between. Germline V gene lookup returns CDR1 SGHRS and CDR2 YFSETQ. General study findings and limits: Vaccine recipients showed a spike-specific TCR breadth that was higher than in placebo recipients. There was a possibility that the TCR breadth and depth analyses underestimated total T cell responses. Substantial breadth was reportedly displayed by spike-specific CD8+ and CD4+ T cell responses after vaccination.

Only in-frame clones appear in the TCRdb table, and some are missing; sequencing was by immunoSEQ multiplex PCR. Of some 240,000 clones in the sample, roughly 89% were seen once. The sample in question was peripheral blood, obtained in a trial of Ad26.COV2.S vaccine versus placebo. This receptor was obtained from a person aged 18-65 years who received the Ad26.COV2.S COVID-19 vaccine or a placebo. The V call is TRBV5-1, the J call TRBJ2-3; D remains ambiguous. CDR3 in DNA: TGCGCCAGCAGCTTGAATCAACCTAGCACAGATACGCAGTATTTT. It specifies CASSLNQPSTDTQYF.